This record concerns one TCR beta chain sequence. What it recognizes is unknown. The sample contains more than one DNA sequence encoding this CDR3. Sequenced by immunoSEQ multiplex PCR; TCRdb stores in-frame clones only, minus some. Altogether fewer than 800,000 clones are present, around 89% being singletons, with the ten largest covering over 1.3%. This record comes from a study of Ad26.COV2.S vaccination and SARS-CoV-2 variants. Treatment specified: roughly 18 received Ad26.COV2.S at low or high dose, single or two shots; 5 received placebo; per-sample allocation not given. Specimen acquisition occurred on day 63 following the initial vaccine or placebo injection. Ad26.COV2.S expressed prefusion-stabilized spike from the original Wuhan strain. Study-level results: After vaccination, substantial breadth of spike-specific CD8+ and CD4+ responses was reported. People who got the vaccine had more spike-specific TCR breadth than people who got placebo.

This TCR was sampled from a person aged 18-65 years who received the Ad26.COV2.S COVID-19 vaccine or a placebo. The specimen was peripheral blood, collected in a trial of Ad26.COV2.S vaccine versus placebo.

The CDR3 here is CASSFSQETQYF. CDR3 in DNA: TGCGCCAGCAGCTTCTCCCAAGAGACCCAGTACTTC. The chain carries TRBV5-1 and TRBJ2-5; no clear D gene. Germline-derived CDR1 and CDR2 are SGHRS and YFSETQ. CDR3 length: 12 amino acids. V gave up 2 bases and J gave up 1 base, with 3 bases separating them.